This record concerns one T cell receptor beta chain sequence. V was cut by 0 bases and J by 7 bases, with 16 bases left in between. The CDR3 is made up of 15 amino acids. Germline-derived CDR1 and CDR2 are SGHRS and YFSETQ. The data derive from a study of CD8 T cells in Susac syndrome. It was with random hexamers that about 0.45 to 1 ug RNA was reverse transcribed. In TCRdb, the immunoSEQ multiplex PCR reads were re-called with MiXCR into one record per CDR3 protein. The sample records 100,000 to 150,000 distinct CDR3 sequences, around 94% being singletons. The rearrangement joins TRBV5-1 to TRBJ2-5; D is possibly TRBD1 or TRBD2 (5 bases each). The sequenced material came from CD4+ T cells from PBMCs. The origin of this receptor is a human donor with multiple sclerosis. CDR3 sequence: CASSLDLGVLATQYF. The CDR3 DNA reads TGCGCCAGCAGCTTGGATTTGGGGGTGCTGGCGACCCAGTACTTC.